This T cell receptor beta chain is from a study of neurological immune-mediated disorders. Noted time point: longitudinal time-point 1 (baseline). Unsorted libraries were prepared from 2 million PBMCs held at -80 C. This clonotype occurred many times. Its specificity is unknown. Study-level results: Private repertoires in all groups were suggested by the absence of shared CDR3 amino acid sequences among expanded clones across subjects.

5'RACE employing 10-nucleotide random UMIs yielded the cDNA. TCRdb recomputed calls from the 5' RACE reads with MiXCR, one row per CDR3 protein. The repertoire has about 57,000 distinct CDR3 sequences, approximately 12% of them found once; the top ten carry 6.5% to 8%. This CDR3 has 11 amino acids. Per germline, CDR1 SQVTM and CDR2 ANQGSEA. Trimming shortened V by 8 bases and J by 6 bases, and 11 bases separated the two germline ends. V is TRBV29-1 and J is TRBJ2-1; D is possibly TRBD2 (6 bases). The source is a male donor with HTLV-1-associated myelopathy (HAM/TSP). Sequencing was performed on PBMCs. In DNA form, the CDR3 reads TGCAGCCCGGGGGATCTCAATGAGCAGTTCTTC. Its translation: CSPGDLNEQFF.